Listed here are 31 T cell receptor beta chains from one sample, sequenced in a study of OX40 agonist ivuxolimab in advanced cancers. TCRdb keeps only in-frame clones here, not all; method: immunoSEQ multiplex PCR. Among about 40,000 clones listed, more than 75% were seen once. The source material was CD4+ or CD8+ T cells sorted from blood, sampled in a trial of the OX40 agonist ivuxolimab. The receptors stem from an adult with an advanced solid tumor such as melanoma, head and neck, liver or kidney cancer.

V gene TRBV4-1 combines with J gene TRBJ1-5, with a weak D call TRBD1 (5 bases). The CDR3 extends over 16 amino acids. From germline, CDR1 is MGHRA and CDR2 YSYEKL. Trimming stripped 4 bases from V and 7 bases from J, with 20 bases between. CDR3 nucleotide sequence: TGCGCCAGCAGCCCAGGTTTTCGCGGGGGTAACCAGCCCCAGCATTTT. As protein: CASSPGFRGGNQPQHF.

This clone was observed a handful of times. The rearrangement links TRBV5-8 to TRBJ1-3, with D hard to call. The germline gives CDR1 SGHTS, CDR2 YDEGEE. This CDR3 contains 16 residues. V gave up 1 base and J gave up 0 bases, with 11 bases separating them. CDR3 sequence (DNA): TGTGCCAGCAGCTTGTACGGCCTAATCTCTGGAAACACCATATATTTT. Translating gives CASSLYGLISGNTIYF.

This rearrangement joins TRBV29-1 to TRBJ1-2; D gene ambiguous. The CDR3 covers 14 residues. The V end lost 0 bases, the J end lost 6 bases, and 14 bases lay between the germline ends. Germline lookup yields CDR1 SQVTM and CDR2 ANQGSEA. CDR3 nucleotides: TGCAGCGTTGAAGAGTCCGGCTCCGCGAATGGCTACACCTTC. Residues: CSVEESGSANGYTF.

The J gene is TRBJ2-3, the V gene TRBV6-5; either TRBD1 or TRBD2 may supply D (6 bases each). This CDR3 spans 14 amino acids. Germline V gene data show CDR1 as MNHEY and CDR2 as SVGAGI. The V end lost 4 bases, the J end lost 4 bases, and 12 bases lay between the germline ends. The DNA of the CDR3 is TGTGCCAGCAGTTCAGAGAGGGGGGCAGATACGCAGTATTTT. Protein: CASSSERGADTQYF.

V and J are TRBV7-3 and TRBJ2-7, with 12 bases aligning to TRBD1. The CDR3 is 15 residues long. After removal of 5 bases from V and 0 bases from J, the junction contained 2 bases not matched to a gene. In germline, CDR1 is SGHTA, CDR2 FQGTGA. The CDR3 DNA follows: TGTGCCAGCAGCCAGGGACAGGGGGCCTCCTACGAGCAGTACTTC. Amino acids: CASSQGQGASYEQYF.

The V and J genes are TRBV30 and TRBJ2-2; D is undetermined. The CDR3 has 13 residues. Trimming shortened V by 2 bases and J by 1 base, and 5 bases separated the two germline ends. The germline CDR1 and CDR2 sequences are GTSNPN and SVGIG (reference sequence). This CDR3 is CAWSYGNTGELFF. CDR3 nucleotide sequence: TGTGCCTGGAGTTACGGGAACACCGGGGAGCTGTTTTTT. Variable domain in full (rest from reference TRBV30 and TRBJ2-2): SQTIHQWPATLVQPVGSPLSLECTVEGTSNPNLYWYRQAAGRGLQLLFYSVGIGQISSEVPQNLSASRPQDRQFILSSKKLLLSDSGFYLCAWSYGNTGELFFGEGSRLTVL.

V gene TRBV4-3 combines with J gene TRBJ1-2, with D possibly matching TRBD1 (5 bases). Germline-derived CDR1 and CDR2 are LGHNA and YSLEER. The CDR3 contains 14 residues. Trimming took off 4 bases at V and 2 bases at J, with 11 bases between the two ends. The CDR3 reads CASSPDGGNYGYTF. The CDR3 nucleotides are TGCGCCAGCAGCCCGGATGGGGGGAACTATGGCTACACCTTC.

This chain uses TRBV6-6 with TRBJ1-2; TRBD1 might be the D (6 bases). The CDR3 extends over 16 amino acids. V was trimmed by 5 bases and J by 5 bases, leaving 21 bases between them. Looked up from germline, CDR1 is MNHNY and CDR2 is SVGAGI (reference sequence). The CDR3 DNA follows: TGTGCCAGCAGTCCGACACCAGACAGGACGGGTTATGGCTACACCTTC. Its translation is CASSPTPDRTGYGYTF.

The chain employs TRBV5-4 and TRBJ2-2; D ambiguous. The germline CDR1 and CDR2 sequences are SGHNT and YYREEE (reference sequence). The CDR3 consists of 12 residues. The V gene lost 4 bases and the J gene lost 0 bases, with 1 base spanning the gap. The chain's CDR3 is CASSPNTGELFF. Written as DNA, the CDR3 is TGTGCCAGCAGCCCGAACACCGGGGAGCTGTTTTTT.

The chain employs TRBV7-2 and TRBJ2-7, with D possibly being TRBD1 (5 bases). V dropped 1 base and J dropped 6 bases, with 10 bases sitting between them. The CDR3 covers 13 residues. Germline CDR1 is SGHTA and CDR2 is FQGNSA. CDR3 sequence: CASSLGQFAEQYF. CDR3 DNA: TGTGCCAGCAGCTTAGGACAGTTCGCCGAGCAGTACTTC.

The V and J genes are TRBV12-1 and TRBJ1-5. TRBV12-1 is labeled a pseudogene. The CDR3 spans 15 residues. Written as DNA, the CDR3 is TGTGCCAGCAGCTCGCCGGCAGAGAGCAATCAGCCCCAGCATTTT. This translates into CASSSPAESNQPQHF.

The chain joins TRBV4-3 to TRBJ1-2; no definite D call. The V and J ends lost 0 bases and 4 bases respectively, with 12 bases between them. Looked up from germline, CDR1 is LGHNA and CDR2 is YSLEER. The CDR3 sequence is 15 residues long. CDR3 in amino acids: CASSQDRSNAYGYTF. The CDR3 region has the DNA TGCGCCAGCAGCCAAGATCGTAGTAACGCCTATGGCTACACCTTC.

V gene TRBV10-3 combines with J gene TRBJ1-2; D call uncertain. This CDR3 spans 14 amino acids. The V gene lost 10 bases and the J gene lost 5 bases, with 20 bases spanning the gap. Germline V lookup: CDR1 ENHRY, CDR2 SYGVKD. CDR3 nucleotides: TGTGCCACTAGCAGCGGCACGAGGGAGTATGGCTACACCTTC. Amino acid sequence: CATSSGTREYGYTF.

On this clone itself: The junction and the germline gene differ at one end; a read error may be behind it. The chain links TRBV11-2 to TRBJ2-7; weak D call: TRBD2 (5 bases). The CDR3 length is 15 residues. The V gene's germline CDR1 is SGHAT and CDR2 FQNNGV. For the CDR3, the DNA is TGCGCCAGCAGCCAAGATACGGGAATTACCTACGAGCAGTACTTC. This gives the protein CASSQDTGITYEQYF.

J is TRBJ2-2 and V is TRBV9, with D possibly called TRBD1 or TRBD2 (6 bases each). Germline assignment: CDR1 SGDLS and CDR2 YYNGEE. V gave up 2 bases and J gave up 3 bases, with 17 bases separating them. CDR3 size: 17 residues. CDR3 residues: CASSVPRTGADTGELFF. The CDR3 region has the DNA TGTGCCAGCAGCGTGCCGAGAACGGGGGCCGACACCGGGGAGCTGTTTTTT.

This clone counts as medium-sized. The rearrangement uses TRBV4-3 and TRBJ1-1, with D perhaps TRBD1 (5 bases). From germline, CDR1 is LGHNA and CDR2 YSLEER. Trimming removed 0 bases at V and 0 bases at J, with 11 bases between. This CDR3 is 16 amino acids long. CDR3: CASSQDWDPMNTEAFF. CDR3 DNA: TGCGCCAGCAGCCAAGATTGGGACCCAATGAACACTGAAGCTTTCTTT.

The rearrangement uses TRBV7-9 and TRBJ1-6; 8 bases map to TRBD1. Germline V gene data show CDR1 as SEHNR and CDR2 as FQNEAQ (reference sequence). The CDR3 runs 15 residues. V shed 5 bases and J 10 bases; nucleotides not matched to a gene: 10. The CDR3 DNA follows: TGTGCCAGCAGCCCCAGGGGGCCCAGCCTCTCACCCCTCCACTTT. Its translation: CASSPRGPSLSPLHF. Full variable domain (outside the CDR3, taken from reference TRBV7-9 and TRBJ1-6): DTGVSQNPRHKITKRGQNVTFRCDPISEHNRLYWYRQTLGQGPEFLTYFQNEAQLEKSRLLSDRFSAERPKGSFSTLEIQRTEQGDSAMYLCASSPRGPSLSPLHFGNGTRLTVT.

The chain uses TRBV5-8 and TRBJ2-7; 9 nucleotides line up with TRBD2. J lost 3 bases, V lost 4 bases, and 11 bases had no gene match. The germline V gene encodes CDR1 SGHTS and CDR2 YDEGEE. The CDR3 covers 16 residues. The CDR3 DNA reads TGTGCCAGCAGCCCGATCGAGACTAGCGGATTCTACGAGCAGTACTTC. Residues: CASSPIETSGFYEQYF.

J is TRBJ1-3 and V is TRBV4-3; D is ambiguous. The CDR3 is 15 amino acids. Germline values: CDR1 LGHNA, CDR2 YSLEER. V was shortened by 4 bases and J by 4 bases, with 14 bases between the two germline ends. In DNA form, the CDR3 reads TGCGCCAGCAGCCCCCGACGGACCGACGGAAACACCATATATTTT. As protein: CASSPRRTDGNTIYF.

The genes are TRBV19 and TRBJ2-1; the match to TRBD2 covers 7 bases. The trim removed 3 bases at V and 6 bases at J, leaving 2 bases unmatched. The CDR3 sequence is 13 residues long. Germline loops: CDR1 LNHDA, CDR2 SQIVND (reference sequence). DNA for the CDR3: TGTGCCAGTAGTATGGCTAGCGGCAATGAGCAGTTCTTC. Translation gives CASSMASGNEQFF. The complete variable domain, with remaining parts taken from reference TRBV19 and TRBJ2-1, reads DGGITQSPKYLFRKEGQNVTLSCEQNLNHDAMYWYRQDPGQGLRLIYYSQIVNDFQKGDIAEGYSVSREKKESFPLTVTSAQKNPTAFYLCASSMASGNEQFFGPGTRLTVL.

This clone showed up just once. The DNA for the CDR3 is TGTGCCAGCAGCTATGATCTCGCGGGGGGGGCTGGGGCCAACGTCCTGACTTTC. Translation gives CASSYDLAGGAGANVLTF. This chain uses TRBV4-2 with TRBJ2-6, with 9 bases identical to TRBD2. The germline gives CDR1 LGHNA, CDR2 YNFKEQ. The J segment lost 2 bases and the V segment lost 5 bases, leaving 10 bases of the junction unmatched. This CDR3 region has 18 residues.

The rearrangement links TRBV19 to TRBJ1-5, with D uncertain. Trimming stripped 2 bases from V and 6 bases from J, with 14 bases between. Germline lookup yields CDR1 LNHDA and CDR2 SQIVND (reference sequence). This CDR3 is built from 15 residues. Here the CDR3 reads CASSISRVGVQPQHF. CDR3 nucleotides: TGTGCCAGTAGTATATCTCGAGTCGGTGTTCAGCCCCAGCATTTT.

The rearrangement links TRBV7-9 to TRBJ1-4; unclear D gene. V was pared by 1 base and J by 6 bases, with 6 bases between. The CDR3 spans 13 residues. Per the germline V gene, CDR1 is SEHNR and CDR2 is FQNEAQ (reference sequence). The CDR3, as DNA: TGTGCCAGCAGCTTAGTTGGTCATGAAAAACTGTTTTTT. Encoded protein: CASSLVGHEKLFF. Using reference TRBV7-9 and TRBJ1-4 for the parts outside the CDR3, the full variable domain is DTGVSQNPRHKITKRGQNVTFRCDPISEHNRLYWYRQTLGQGPEFLTYFQNEAQLEKSRLLSDRFSAERPKGSFSTLEIQRTEQGDSAMYLCASSLVGHEKLFFGSGTQLSVL.

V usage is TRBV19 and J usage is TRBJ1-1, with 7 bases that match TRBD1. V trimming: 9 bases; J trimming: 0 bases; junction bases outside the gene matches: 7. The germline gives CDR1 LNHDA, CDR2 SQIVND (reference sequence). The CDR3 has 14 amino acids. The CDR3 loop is CASTGTVMNTEAFF. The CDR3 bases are TGTGCCAGCACCGGGACAGTCATGAACACTGAAGCTTTCTTT.

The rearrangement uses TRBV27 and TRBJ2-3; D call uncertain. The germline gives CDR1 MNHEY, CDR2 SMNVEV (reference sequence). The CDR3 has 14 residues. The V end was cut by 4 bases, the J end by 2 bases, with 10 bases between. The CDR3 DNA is TGTGCCAGCAGTTACCAGGATTCCACAGATACGCAGTATTTT. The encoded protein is CASSYQDSTDTQYF.

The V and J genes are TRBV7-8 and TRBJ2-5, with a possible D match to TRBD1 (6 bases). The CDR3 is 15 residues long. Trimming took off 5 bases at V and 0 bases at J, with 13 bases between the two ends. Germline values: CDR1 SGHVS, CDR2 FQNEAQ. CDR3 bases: TGTGCCAGCAGCCACAGGGAACCGTACCAAGAGACCCAGTACTTC. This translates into CASSHREPYQETQYF.

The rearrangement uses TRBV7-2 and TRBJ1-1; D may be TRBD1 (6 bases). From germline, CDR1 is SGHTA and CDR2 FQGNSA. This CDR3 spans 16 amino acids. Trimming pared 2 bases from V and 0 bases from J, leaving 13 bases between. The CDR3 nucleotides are TGTGCCAGCAGCTTAAGTTTGGACAGCATGAACACTGAAGCTTTCTTT. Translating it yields CASSLSLDSMNTEAFF. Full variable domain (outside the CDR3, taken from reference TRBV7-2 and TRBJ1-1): GAGVSQSPSNKVTEKGKDVELRCDPISGHTALYWYRQSLGQGLEFLIYFQGNSAPDKSGLPSDRFSAERTGGSVSTLTIQRTQQEDSAVYLCASSLSLDSMNTEAFFGQGTRLTVV.

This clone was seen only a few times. The CDR3 loop is CASSPDRPTDTQYF. As DNA, the CDR3 is TGTGCCAGCAGCCCGGACCGGCCCACAGATACGCAGTATTTT. This sequence joins TRBV9 and TRBJ2-3; no firm D call. V lost 4 bases and J lost 2, with 11 bases in between. The CDR3 loop spans 14 amino acids. Per the germline V gene, CDR1 is SGDLS and CDR2 is YYNGEE.

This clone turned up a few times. CDR3 nucleotides: TGTGCCAGCAGCTGGTCCTATGGCTACACCTTC. This encodes CASSWSYGYTF. The chain joins TRBV7-2 to TRBJ1-2, with D unclear. The germline V gene has CDR1 SGHTA and CDR2 FQGNSA. The V end was cut by 4 bases, the J end by 4 bases, with 4 bases between. The CDR3 has 11 residues. The whole variable domain, remainder taken from reference TRBV7-2 and TRBJ1-2, is GAGVSQSPSNKVTEKGKDVELRCDPISGHTALYWYRQSLGQGLEFLIYFQGNSAPDKSGLPSDRFSAERTGGSVSTLTIQRTQQEDSAVYLCASSWSYGYTFGSGTRLTVV.

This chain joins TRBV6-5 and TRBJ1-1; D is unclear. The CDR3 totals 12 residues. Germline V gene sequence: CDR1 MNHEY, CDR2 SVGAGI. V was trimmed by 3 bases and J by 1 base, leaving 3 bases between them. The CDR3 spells CASSYRNTEAFF. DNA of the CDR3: TGTGCCAGCAGTTATAGGAACACTGAAGCTTTCTTT.

The CDR3 DNA is TGTGCCAGCAGCTCCGGGACTAGCGGGATCTACGAGCAGTACTTC. It encodes CASSSGTSGIYEQYF. V gene TRBV7-2 combines with J gene TRBJ2-5; 13 bases agree with TRBD2. TRBJ2-7 matches the DNA end more closely, so the J call is doubtful. CDR3 size: 15 residues. Germline loops: CDR1 SGHTA, CDR2 FQGNSA.